A single sample gave rise to the 20 T cell receptor beta chains below, sequenced in a study of T cell responses to AZD1222 COVID-19 vaccine. Data came from immunoSEQ multiplex PCR; TCRdb stores just in-frame clones and leaves some out. The repertoire holds 100,000 to 120,000 clones, with roughly 92% as singletons. The material sequenced was peripheral blood, taken 28 days after the second AZD1222 dose. The receptor set was obtained from an adult who received the AZD1222 COVID-19 vaccine.

The J gene is TRBJ1-3, the V gene TRBV7-2, with a weak D call TRBD1 (5 bases). The CDR3 runs 15 residues. CDR1 and CDR2 from the germline V gene are SGHTA and FQGNSA. The V end was cut by 1 base, the J end by 3 bases, with 10 bases between. In DNA form, the CDR3 reads TGTGCCAGCAGCTTAGATGGGGCATATGGAAACACCATATATTTT. Protein product: CASSLDGAYGNTIYF.

The chain carries TRBV5-5 and TRBJ1-1; D gene uncertain. The CDR3 length is 12 residues. Trimming cost V 5 bases and J 0 bases, with 5 bases left between them. The germline CDR1 and CDR2 sequences are SGHKS and YYEKEE (reference sequence). The CDR3 loop is CASSPMNTEAFF. For the CDR3, the DNA is TGTGCCAGCAGTCCTATGAACACTGAAGCTTTCTTT.

The chain links TRBV23-1 to TRBJ2-5; D may be TRBD1 or TRBD2 (5 bases each). TRBV23-1 is recorded as an ORF, its role being uncertain. Deletions cut 8 bases from V and 5 bases from J, with 21 bases between. This CDR3 has 15 amino acids. CDR3 residues: CASPIKSREWETQYF. The CDR3, as DNA: TGCGCCAGCCCGATCAAAAGCAGGGAGTGGGAGACCCAGTACTTC.

The chain carries TRBV10-2 and TRBJ2-7, with D unresolved. Germline CDR1 reads WSHSY; CDR2 reads SAAADI. Trimming pared 6 bases from V and 5 bases from J, leaving 8 bases between. This CDR3 is 11 amino acids long. The CDR3 DNA follows: TGCGCCAGCAGGGGGATCAACGAGCAGTACTTC. This translates into CASRGINEQYF.

The chain joins TRBV6-5 to TRBJ1-2; 7 positions match TRBD1. V dropped 5 bases and J dropped 1; count of bases not matched to a gene: 4. The CDR3 length is 14 residues. The germline V gene encodes CDR1 MNHEY and CDR2 SVGAGI. The CDR3 is CASSRDSFNYGYTF. DNA for the CDR3: TGTGCCAGCAGTAGGGACAGCTTTAACTATGGCTACACCTTC.

This clone was detected once. V gene TRBV30 combines with J gene TRBJ2-4; 7 nucleotides agree with TRBD1. Trimming took 3 bases from V and 7 from J; bases not matched to a gene: 12. Germline-derived CDR1 and CDR2 are GTSNPN and SVGIG (reference sequence). CDR3 size: 15 residues. CDR3 amino acids: CAWRKKGAVFNIQYF. CDR3 sequence (DNA): TGTGCCTGGAGAAAAAAGGGGGCGGTATTCAACATTCAGTACTTC.

As for this clone: The identical CDR3 is also encoded by other nucleotide sequences in the sample. This chain links TRBV7-9 with TRBJ1-3; D is uncertain. The CDR3 is 13 amino acids. V lost 1 base, J lost 4 bases, and 5 bases lay in between. Germline CDR1 and CDR2: SEHNR and FQNEAQ (reference sequence). CDR3 in amino acids: CASSLGSGNTIYF. The CDR3, as DNA: TGTGCCAGCAGCTTAGGGTCCGGAAACACCATATATTTT.

This chain connects TRBV12-5 to TRBJ2-7; TRBD1 might be the D (5 bases). The germline CDR1 and CDR2 sequences are LGHNT and FRNRAP. V shed 8 bases and J shed 3 bases, with 17 bases lying between them. The CDR3 is 14 residues long. CDR3 loop: CASLGQGFYYEQYF. As DNA, the CDR3 is TGTGCTAGTCTGGGGCAGGGATTCTACTACGAGCAGTACTTC.

This clone was seen once. V usage is TRBV12-3 or TRBV12-4 and J usage is TRBJ1-1; no firm D call. V lost 6 bases to trimming and J lost 12 bases, with 14 bases between them. This CDR3 is 11 amino acids long. Here the CDR3 DNA reads TGTGCCAGCAGGGACCTCGGGGAATCTTTCTTT. Residues: CASRDLGESFF.

This clone was seen a single time. This sequence joins TRBV7-8 and TRBJ1-2; no clear D gene. V shed 1 base and J shed 4 bases, with 19 bases lying between them. Germline CDR1 and CDR2: SGHVS and FQNEAQ. CDR3 length: 17 amino acids. The CDR3 reads CASSLVSGGLSTYGYTF. CDR3 DNA: TGTGCCAGCAGCTTAGTTTCTGGAGGCTTATCGACCTATGGCTACACCTTC.

For the CDR3, the DNA is TGTGCCAGCTCACCACCGCAGGGCGCGGGAACCGGGGAGCTGTTTTTT. This codes for CASSPPQGAGTGELFF. The chain employs TRBV18 and TRBJ2-2; D might be TRBD2 (6 bases). V dropped 0 bases and J dropped 5 bases, with 13 bases sitting between them. The CDR3 extends over 16 amino acids. Germline CDR1 reads KGHSH; CDR2 reads LQKENI. The full variable domain, in which reference TRBV18 and TRBJ2-2 provide the parts outside the CDR3, is NAGVMQNPRHLVRRRGQEARLRCSPMKGHSHVYWYRQLPEEGLKFMVYLQKENIIDESGMPKERFSAEFPKEGPSILRIQQVVRGDSAAYFCASSPPQGAGTGELFFGEGSRLTVL.

The J gene is TRBJ2-1, the V gene TRBV29-1; D remains ambiguous. V lost 1 base and J lost 6, with 13 bases in between. The CDR3 has 14 amino acids. CDR1 and CDR2 from the germline V gene are SQVTM and ANQGSEA. The CDR3 nucleotides are TGCAGCGTTGAAGGGGTAGTGGTTGGCAATGAGCAGTTCTTC. It translates to CSVEGVVVGNEQFF.

The gene calls are TRBV7-2 and TRBJ2-1; 8 bases agree with TRBD1. The V segment lost 6 bases and the J segment 10 bases; nucleotides outside the gene matches: 20. The CDR3 covers 17 residues. Germline V gene data show CDR1 as SGHTA and CDR2 as FQGNSA. The CDR3 sequence: CASSSFPRGAGGGEQFF. The CDR3 DNA follows: TGTGCCAGCAGTTCATTCCCGCGAGGGGCAGGGGGCGGAGAGCAGTTCTTC.

This clone appeared a single time. V is TRBV7-9 and J is TRBJ2-5; D may be TRBD1 (5 bases). V lost 3 bases, J lost 2 bases, and 10 bases lay in between. CDR1 is SEHNR, CDR2 FQNEAQ, per germline (reference sequence). This CDR3 has 14 residues. CDR3 nucleotide sequence: TGTGCCAGCAGCTTGAGACAGACACAAGAGACCCAGTACTTC. Translated, it gives CASSLRQTQETQYF.

V is TRBV18 and J is TRBJ2-7, with a possible D match to TRBD2 (7 bases). Germline loops: CDR1 KGHSH, CDR2 LQKENI. Trimming took 2 bases from V and 4 from J, leaving 12 bases between them. CDR3 length: 14 residues. CDR3 sequence: CASSPSAGAYEQYF. CDR3 nucleotide sequence: TGTGCCAGCTCACCATCGGCGGGGGCGTACGAGCAGTACTTC. The full variable domain, with the rest looked up from reference TRBV18 and TRBJ2-7, is NAGVMQNPRHLVRRRGQEARLRCSPMKGHSHVYWYRQLPEEGLKFMVYLQKENIIDESGMPKERFSAEFPKEGPSILRIQQVVRGDSAAYFCASSPSAGAYEQYFGPGTRLTVT.

This clone was counted a single time. The gene calls are TRBV29-1 and TRBJ2-7, with TRBD2 matching over 7 bases. The CDR3 contains 14 residues. Germline CDR1 is SQVTM and CDR2 is ANQGSEA. V shed 3 bases, J shed 6 bases, and the junction held 11 bases outside the gene matches. The CDR3 DNA follows: TGCAGCGTTGATGGGGGGGAAAGTTCGGTCGAGCAGTACTTC. Protein product: CSVDGGESSVEQYF.

This rearrangement joins TRBV7-2 to TRBJ1-2, with 7 bases aligning to TRBD1. Germline CDR1 is SGHTA and CDR2 is FQGNSA. V lost 7 bases and J lost 7; bases outside the gene matches: 3. This CDR3 has 11 residues. CDR3 in amino acids: CASNRDSGYTF. DNA for the CDR3: TGTGCCAGCAACAGGGACAGTGGCTACACCTTC.

This chain links TRBV7-8 with TRBJ2-7; TRBD1 agrees at 10 bases. The CDR3 has 14 amino acids. V shed 2 bases, J shed 4 bases, and the junction held 2 bases outside the gene matches. Germline V lookup: CDR1 SGHVS, CDR2 FQNEAQ. The CDR3 nucleotides are TGTGCCAGCAGCTTACGGGACAGGGGTTACGAGCAGTACTTC. Translation: CASSLRDRGYEQYF.

This clone has just one count. The chain recombines TRBV18 with TRBJ1-2, with TRBD1 identical over 8 bases. Looked up from germline, CDR1 is KGHSH and CDR2 is LQKENI. J gave up 8 bases and V 0 bases, and 2 bases lay outside the gene matches. This CDR3 is built from 13 residues. CDR3 coding DNA: TGTGCCAGCTCACCACCGGACAGGGACGGCTACACCTTC. It codes for CASSPPDRDGYTF.

The genes are TRBV24-1 and TRBJ2-2, with a weak D call TRBD1 (6 bases). Germline-derived CDR1 and CDR2 are KGHDR and SFDVKD. Trimming took off 7 bases at V and 3 bases at J, with 11 bases between the two ends. This CDR3 is 14 amino acids long. The CDR3 DNA reads as TGTGCCACCAGGGGGGCGGGTGACACCGGGGAGCTGTTTTTT. Protein product: CATRGAGDTGELFF.